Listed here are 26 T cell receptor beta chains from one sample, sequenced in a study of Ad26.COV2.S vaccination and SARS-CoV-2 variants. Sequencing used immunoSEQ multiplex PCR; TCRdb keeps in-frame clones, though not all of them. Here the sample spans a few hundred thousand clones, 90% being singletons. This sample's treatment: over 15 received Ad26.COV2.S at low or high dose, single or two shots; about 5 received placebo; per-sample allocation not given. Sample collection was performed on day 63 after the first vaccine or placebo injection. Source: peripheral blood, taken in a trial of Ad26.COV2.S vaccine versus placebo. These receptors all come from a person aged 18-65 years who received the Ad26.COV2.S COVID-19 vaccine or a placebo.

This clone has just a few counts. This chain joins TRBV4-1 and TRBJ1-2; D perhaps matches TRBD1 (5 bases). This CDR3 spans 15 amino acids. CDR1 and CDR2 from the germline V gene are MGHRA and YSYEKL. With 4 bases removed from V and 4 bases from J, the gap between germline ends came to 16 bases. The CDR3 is CASSRIQEGLYGYTF. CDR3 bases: TGCGCCAGCAGCCGGATCCAAGAGGGACTCTATGGCTACACCTTC.

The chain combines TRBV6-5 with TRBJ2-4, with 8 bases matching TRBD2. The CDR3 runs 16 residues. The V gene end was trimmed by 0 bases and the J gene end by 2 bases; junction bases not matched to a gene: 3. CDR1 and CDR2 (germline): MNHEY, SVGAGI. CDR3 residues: CASSYSISGTKNIQYF. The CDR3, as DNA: TGTGCCAGCAGTTACTCAATTAGCGGGACCAAAAACATTCAGTACTTC.

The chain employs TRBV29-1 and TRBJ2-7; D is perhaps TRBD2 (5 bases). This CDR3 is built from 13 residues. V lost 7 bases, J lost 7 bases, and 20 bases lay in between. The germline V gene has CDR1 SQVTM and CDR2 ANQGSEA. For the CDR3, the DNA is TGCAGCGGGGCTCAGGCCTTACTAGGGGAGCAGTACTTC. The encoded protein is CSGAQALLGEQYF.

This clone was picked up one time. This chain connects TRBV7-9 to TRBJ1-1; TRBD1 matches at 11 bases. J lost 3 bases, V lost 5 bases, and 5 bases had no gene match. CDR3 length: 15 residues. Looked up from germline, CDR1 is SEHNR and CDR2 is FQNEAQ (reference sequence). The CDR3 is CASSPGQGADTEAFF. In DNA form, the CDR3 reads TGTGCCAGCAGCCCAGGACAGGGGGCCGACACTGAAGCTTTCTTT.

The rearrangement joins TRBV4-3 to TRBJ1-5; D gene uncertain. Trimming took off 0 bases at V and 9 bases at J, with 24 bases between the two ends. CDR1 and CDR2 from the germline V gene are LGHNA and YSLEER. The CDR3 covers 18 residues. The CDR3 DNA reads TGCGCCAGCAGCCAAGATCGAGGCGCCGCGGGGTCGGAGAGGCCCCAGCATTTT. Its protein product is CASSQDRGAAGSERPQHF.

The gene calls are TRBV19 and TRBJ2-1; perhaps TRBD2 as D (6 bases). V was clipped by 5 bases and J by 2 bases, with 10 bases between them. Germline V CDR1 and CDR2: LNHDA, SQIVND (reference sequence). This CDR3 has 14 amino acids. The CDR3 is CASSVSGPYNEQFF. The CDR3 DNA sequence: TGTGCCAGTAGTGTAAGCGGGCCCTACAATGAGCAGTTCTTC.

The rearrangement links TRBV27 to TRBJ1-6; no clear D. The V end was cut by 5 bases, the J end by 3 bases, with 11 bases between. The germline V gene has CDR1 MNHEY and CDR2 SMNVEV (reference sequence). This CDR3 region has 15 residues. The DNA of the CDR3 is TGTGCCAGCAGTGGTAGGGCGTTCTATAATTCACCCCTCCACTTT. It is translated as CASSGRAFYNSPLHF.

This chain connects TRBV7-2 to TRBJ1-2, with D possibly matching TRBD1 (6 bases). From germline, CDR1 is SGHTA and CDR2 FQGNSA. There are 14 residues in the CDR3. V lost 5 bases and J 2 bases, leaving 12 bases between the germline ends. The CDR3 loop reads CASSPLTGNYGYTF. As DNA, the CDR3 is TGTGCCAGCAGCCCCCTGACAGGCAACTATGGCTACACCTTC.

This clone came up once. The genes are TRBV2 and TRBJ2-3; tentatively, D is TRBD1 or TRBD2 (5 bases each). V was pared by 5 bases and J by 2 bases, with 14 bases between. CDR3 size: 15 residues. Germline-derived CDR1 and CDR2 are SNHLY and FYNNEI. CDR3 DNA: TGTGCCAGCAGTCAACGGGACCGAGCCACAGATACGCAGTATTTT. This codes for CASSQRDRATDTQYF.

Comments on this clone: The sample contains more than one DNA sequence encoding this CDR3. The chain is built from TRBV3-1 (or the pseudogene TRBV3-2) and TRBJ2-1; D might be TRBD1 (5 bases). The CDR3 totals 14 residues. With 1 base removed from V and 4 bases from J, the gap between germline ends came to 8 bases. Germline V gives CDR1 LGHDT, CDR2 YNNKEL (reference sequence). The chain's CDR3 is CASSQVTAYNEQFF. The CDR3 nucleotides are TGTGCCAGCAGCCAAGTGACAGCTTACAATGAGCAGTTCTTC.

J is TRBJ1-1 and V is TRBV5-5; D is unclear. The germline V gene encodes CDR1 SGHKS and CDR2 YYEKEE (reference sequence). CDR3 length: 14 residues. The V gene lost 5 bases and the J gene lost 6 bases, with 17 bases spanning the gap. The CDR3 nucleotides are TGTGCCAGCAGAGATATGACATCCTCCCCTGAAGCTTTCTTT. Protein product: CASRDMTSSPEAFF.

The CDR3 DNA sequence: TGTGCCAGCAGTTTAGGGCAGGGGGCTGAAGCTTTCTTT. It yields the protein CASSLGQGAEAFF. The chain carries TRBV27 and TRBJ1-1; 7 bases line up with TRBD1. V was pared by 2 bases and J by 6 bases, with 3 bases of the junction left unmatched. The CDR3 length is 13 residues. CDR1 is MNHEY, CDR2 SMNVEV, per germline (reference sequence).

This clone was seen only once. The CDR3 sequence: CASSPGTGGRQPQHF. DNA of the CDR3: TGTGCCAGCAGTCCAGGGACAGGGGGTCGGCAGCCCCAGCATTTT. This rearrangement joins TRBV28 to TRBJ1-5, with 11 bases fitting TRBD1. CDR1 is MDHEN, CDR2 SYDVKM, per germline. V shed 5 bases and J 7 bases; nucleotides not matched to a gene: 7. CDR3 size: 15 residues.

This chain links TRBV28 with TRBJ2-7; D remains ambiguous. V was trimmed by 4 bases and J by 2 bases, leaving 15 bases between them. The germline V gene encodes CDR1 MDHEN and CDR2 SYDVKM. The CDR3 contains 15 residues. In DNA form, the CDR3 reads TGTGCCAGCAGTTCCCAGGTCAGAGCAGCCTACGAGCAGTACGTC. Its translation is CASSSQVRAAYEQYV.

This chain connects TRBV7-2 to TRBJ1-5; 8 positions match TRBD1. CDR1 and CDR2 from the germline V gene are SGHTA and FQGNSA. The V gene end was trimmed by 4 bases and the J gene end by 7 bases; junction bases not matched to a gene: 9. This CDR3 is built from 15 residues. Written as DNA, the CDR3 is TGTGCCAGCAGCTACATGGGACAGGCGGTACAGCCCCAGCATTTT. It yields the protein CASSYMGQAVQPQHF. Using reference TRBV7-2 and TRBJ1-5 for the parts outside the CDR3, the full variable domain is GAGVSQSPSNKVTEKGKDVELRCDPISGHTALYWYRQSLGQGLEFLIYFQGNSAPDKSGLPSDRFSAERTGGSVSTLTIQRTQQEDSAVYLCASSYMGQAVQPQHFGDGTRLSIL.

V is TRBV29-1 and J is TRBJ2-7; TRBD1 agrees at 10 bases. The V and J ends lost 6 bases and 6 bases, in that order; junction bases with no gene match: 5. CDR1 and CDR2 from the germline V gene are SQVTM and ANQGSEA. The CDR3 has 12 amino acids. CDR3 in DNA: TGCAGCGTCCAGAGGACAGGGGGCGAGCAGTACTTC. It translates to CSVQRTGGEQYF.

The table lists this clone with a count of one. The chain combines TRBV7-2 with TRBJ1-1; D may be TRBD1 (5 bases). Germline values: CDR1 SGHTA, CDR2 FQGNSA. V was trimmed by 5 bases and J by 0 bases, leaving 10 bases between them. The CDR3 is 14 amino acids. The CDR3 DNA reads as TGTGCCAGCAGCCTGAGGGGCATGAACACTGAAGCTTTCTTT. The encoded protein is CASSLRGMNTEAFF.

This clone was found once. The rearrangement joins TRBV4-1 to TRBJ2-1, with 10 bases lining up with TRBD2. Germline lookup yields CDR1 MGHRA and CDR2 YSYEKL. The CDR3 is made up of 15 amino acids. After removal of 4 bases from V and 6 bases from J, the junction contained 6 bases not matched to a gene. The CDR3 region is CASSLVAGGANEQFF. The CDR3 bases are TGCGCCAGCAGCCTCGTAGCGGGAGGTGCCAATGAGCAGTTCTTC.

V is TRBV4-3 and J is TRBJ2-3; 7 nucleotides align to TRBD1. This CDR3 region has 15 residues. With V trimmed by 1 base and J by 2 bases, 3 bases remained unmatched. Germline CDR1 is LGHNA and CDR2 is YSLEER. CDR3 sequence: CASSQGTGNTDTQYF. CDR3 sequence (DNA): TGCGCCAGCAGCCAAGGGACAGGAAACACAGATACGCAGTATTTT.

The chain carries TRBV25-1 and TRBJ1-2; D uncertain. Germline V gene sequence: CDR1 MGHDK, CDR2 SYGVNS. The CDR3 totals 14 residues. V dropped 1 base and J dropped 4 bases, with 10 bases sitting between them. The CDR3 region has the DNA TGTGCCAGCAGTGAATTACTCAGAGGCTATGGCTACACCTTC. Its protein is CASSELLRGYGYTF.

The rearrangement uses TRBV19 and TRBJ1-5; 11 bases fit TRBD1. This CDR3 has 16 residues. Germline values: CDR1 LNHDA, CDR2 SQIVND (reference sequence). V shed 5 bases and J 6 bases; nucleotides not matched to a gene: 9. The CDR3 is CASSSTGTGGRQPQHF. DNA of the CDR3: TGTGCCAGTAGTTCAACAGGGACAGGGGGTCGTCAGCCCCAGCATTTT.

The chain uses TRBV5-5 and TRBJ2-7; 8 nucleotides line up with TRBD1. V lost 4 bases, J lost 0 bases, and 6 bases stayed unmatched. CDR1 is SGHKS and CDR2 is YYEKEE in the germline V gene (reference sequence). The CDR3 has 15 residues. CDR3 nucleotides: TGTGCCAGCAGCCCTTTTACAGGGGGCTCCTACGAGCAGTACTTC. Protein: CASSPFTGGSYEQYF. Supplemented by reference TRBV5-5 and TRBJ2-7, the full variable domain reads DAGVTQSPTHLIKTRGQQVTLRCSPISGHKSVSWYQQVLGQGPQFIFQYYEKEERGRGNFPDRFSARQFPNYSSELNVNALLLGDSALYLCASSPFTGGSYEQYFGPGTRLTVT.

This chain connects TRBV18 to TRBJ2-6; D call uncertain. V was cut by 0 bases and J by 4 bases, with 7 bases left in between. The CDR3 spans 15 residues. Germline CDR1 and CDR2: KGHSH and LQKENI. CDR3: CASSPPGPGANVLTF. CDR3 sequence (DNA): TGTGCCAGCTCACCACCGGGTCCCGGGGCCAACGTCCTGACTTTC. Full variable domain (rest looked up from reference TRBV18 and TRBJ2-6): NAGVMQNPRHLVRRRGQEARLRCSPMKGHSHVYWYRQLPEEGLKFMVYLQKENIIDESGMPKERFSAEFPKEGPSILRIQQVVRGDSAAYFCASSPPGPGANVLTFGAGSRLTVL.

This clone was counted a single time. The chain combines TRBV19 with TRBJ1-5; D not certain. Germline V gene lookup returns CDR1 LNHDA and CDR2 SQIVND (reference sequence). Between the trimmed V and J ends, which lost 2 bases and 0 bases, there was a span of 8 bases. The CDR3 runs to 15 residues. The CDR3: CASSILADSNQPQHF. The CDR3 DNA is TGTGCCAGTAGTATACTAGCCGATAGCAATCAGCCCCAGCATTTT.

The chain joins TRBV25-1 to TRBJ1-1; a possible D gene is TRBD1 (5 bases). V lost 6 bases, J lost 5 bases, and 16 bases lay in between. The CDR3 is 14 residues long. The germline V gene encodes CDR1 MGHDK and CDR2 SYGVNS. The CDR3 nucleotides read TGTGCCAGCAGCCCGACAGCGCCGAGAACTGAAGCTTTCTTT. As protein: CASSPTAPRTEAFF.

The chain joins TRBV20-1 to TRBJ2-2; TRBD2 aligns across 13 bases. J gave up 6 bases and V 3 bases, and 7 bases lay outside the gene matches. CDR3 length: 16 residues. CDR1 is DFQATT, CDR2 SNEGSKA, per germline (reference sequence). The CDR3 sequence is CSASDPTSGRAGELFF. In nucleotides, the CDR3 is TGCAGTGCTAGTGACCCCACTAGCGGGAGGGCCGGGGAGCTGTTTTTT.